This T cell receptor beta chain was observed in a study of post-analysis software for immune sequencing data. Study in general: Recorded subtypes: relapsing-remitting, secondary progressive, progressive-relapsing; some patients unannotated. Study-wide findings and caveats: Among roughly five TRBV segments more frequent in patients than controls were TRBV5-6, TRBV5-1 and TRBV20-1. Same-batch preparations were strongly co-clustered by F measure. Among multiple sclerosis patients, normalized Chao1 diversity was significantly below that of controls.

The CDR3 has 13 amino acids. The germline CDR1 and CDR2 sequences are MGHDK and SYGVNS. Trimming cost V 3 bases and J 15 bases, with 18 bases left between them. Every TCR beta cDNA library bore unique molecular identifiers. Using its own MiXCR run on the PCR reads, TCRdb lists one record per CDR3 protein. Of some 700,000 distinct CDR3 sequences in the sample, around 60% were seen once. This clonotype appeared once. Its antigen is still unknown. This receptor was taken from a girl aged 2-10 years with multiple sclerosis. Specimen: blood. The V and J genes are TRBV25-1 and TRBJ2-1, with D possibly TRBD1 on 6 matching bases. For the CDR3, the DNA is TGTGCCAGCAGTGATTTTACAGGGTTACATTGGTTCTTC. Encoded protein: CASSDFTGLHWFF.